Shown below are 16 T cell receptor beta chains from a single sample sequenced in a study of blood T cell repertoires in COVID-19. Here immunoSEQ multiplex PCR was the method, and the copy in TCRdb shows in-frame clones only, minus some. Among some 150,000 clones listed, approximately 73% were seen once. What was sequenced was peripheral blood. The receptors were sampled from a man in his sixties with acute or convalescent COVID-19.

The sample holds a few counts of this clone. This chain connects TRBV5-1 to TRBJ2-3; TRBD2 matches 13 bases. The germline gives CDR1 SGHRS, CDR2 YFSETQ. V gave up 0 bases and J gave up 5 bases; unmatched junction bases: 6. The CDR3 extends over 17 amino acids. CDR3 amino acids: CASSLGGLAGARDTQYF. In DNA, the CDR3 is TGCGCCAGCAGCTTGGGAGGACTAGCGGGAGCCAGAGATACGCAGTATTTT.

The chain joins TRBV9 to TRBJ2-2, with D tentatively TRBD2 (6 bases). V lost 4 bases, J lost 0 bases, and 13 bases lay in between. CDR1 and CDR2 (germline): SGDLS, YYNGEE. This CDR3 is built from 16 residues. CDR3 bases: TGTGCCAGCAGCTCAAGACTAGGCGCGAACACCGGGGAGCTGTTTTTT. Protein product: CASSSRLGANTGELFF.

In this sample, this clone turned up a few times. This chain links TRBV27 with TRBJ2-1; 11 bases fit TRBD1. Trimming removed 4 bases from V and 8 bases from J; junction bases left unmatched: 10. The CDR3 contains 16 residues. Germline CDR1 is MNHEY and CDR2 is SMNVEV (reference sequence). The chain's CDR3 is CASSSPLWTGGHEQFF. CDR3 in DNA: TGTGCCAGCAGTTCCCCCCTATGGACAGGGGGCCATGAGCAGTTCTTC.

V usage is TRBV30 and J usage is TRBJ2-3; 7 bases are shared with TRBD1. V shed 2 bases, J shed 5 bases, and the junction held 4 bases outside the gene matches. The CDR3 is 13 residues long. The germline CDR1 and CDR2 sequences are GTSNPN and SVGIG (reference sequence). CDR3 in DNA: TGTGCCTGGAGTAGAGGGGGCGGAGATACGCAGTATTTT. This codes for CAWSRGGGDTQYF.

In its sample, this clone was seen a few times. The chain uses TRBV27 and TRBJ1-6; no reliable D call. Between the trimmed V and J ends, which lost 0 bases and 6 bases, there was a span of 9 bases. CDR1 is MNHEY, CDR2 SMNVEV, per germline (reference sequence). The CDR3 covers 15 residues. CDR3 protein: CASSLSAVFNSPLHF. CDR3 DNA: TGTGCCAGCAGTTTATCAGCGGTATTTAATTCACCCCTCCACTTT.

This rearrangement joins TRBV25-1 to TRBJ2-1, with 10 nucleotides matching TRBD1. Per germline, CDR1 MGHDK and CDR2 SYGVNS. The V and J ends lost 6 bases and 6 bases, in that order; junction bases with no gene match: 2. CDR3 length: 13 amino acids. CDR3 bases: TGTGCCAGCAGCCGGACAGGGGGCAATGAGCAGTTCTTC. Translated: CASSRTGGNEQFF.

The chain has TRBV27 and TRBJ1-2; no clear D gene. V lost 2 bases and J 6 bases, leaving 22 bases between the germline ends. The CDR3 has 17 amino acids. Germline V gene sequence: CDR1 MNHEY, CDR2 SMNVEV (reference sequence). This CDR3 is CASSLIGYGGVRDGYTF. The DNA of the CDR3 is TGTGCCAGCAGTTTAATTGGGTATGGCGGGGTGAGGGATGGCTACACCTTC.

A single count supports this clone. This sequence joins TRBV25-1 and TRBJ2-3; 7 bases agree with TRBD2. The germline CDR1 and CDR2 sequences are MGHDK and SYGVNS. This CDR3 contains 14 residues. With 4 bases clipped from V and 1 base from J, the junction kept 2 bases outside the gene matches. This CDR3 reads CASSGGGGTDTQYF. The CDR3 DNA sequence: TGTGCCAGCAGTGGTGGGGGGGGCACAGATACGCAGTATTTT.

The rearrangement uses TRBV7-9 and TRBJ2-3; D possibly corresponds to TRBD1 (5 bases). Trimming removed 5 bases at V and 0 bases at J, with 12 bases between. CDR3 length: 15 residues. Germline CDR1 SEHNR, CDR2 FQNEAQ (reference sequence). The CDR3 loop reads CASSPKQVSTDTQYF. The CDR3 nucleotides read TGTGCCAGCAGCCCGAAACAGGTTAGCACAGATACGCAGTATTTT.

The chain couples TRBV2 to TRBJ2-2; 7 bases fit TRBD2. The CDR3 is made up of 15 amino acids. After removal of 8 bases from V and 1 base from J, the junction contained 7 bases not matched to a gene. CDR1 SNHLY and CDR2 FYNNEI come from the germline V gene. This CDR3 is CASRPGEGNTGELFF. The CDR3 nucleotides are TGTGCCAGCCGTCCGGGGGAGGGGAACACCGGGGAGCTGTTTTTT.

This chain links TRBV5-5 with TRBJ1-1; D gene uncertain. Germline assignment: CDR1 SGHKS and CDR2 YYEKEE (reference sequence). The CDR3 has 14 amino acids. Trimming removed 0 bases from V and 1 base from J, with 7 bases in between. CDR3 sequence (DNA): TGTGCCAGCAGCTTGGTTAGTCAGAACACTGAAGCTTTCTTT. Protein: CASSLVSQNTEAFF. Full variable domain (remainder filled in from reference TRBV5-5 and TRBJ1-1): DAGVTQSPTHLIKTRGQQVTLRCSPISGHKSVSWYQQVLGQGPQFIFQYYEKEERGRGNFPDRFSARQFPNYSSELNVNALLLGDSALYLCASSLVSQNTEAFFGQGTRLTVV.

This clone occurred a few times. CDR3: CASSQTSGGEQYF. The CDR3 DNA is TGTGCCAGCAGTCAGACTAGCGGAGGGGAGCAGTACTTC. V gene TRBV12-3 or TRBV12-4 combines with J gene TRBJ2-7; 9 nucleotides agree with TRBD2. There are 13 residues in the CDR3. V shed 5 bases, J shed 7 bases, and the junction held 6 bases outside the gene matches.

This clone was picked up a small number of times. V is TRBV5-1 and J is TRBJ2-7; maybe TRBD1 (6 bases). Germline values: CDR1 SGHRS, CDR2 YFSETQ. V lost 3 bases and J lost 0, with 7 bases in between. The CDR3 totals 13 residues. The CDR3 loop reads CASSSGASYEQYF. In nucleotides, the CDR3 is TGCGCCAGCAGCTCAGGGGCCTCCTACGAGCAGTACTTC.

The CDR3 DNA follows: TGTGCCAGCAGTCCCCTTCCAATTCGGGGGAGGGGAGAGACCCAGTACTTC. Protein product: CASSPLPIRGRGETQYF. This chain connects TRBV2 to TRBJ2-5; 7 nucleotides align to TRBD2. The CDR3 has 17 amino acids. V lost 5 bases to trimming and J lost 4 bases; unmatched junction nucleotides: 16. Germline CDR1 is SNHLY and CDR2 is FYNNEI.

The V and J genes are TRBV6-4 and TRBJ1-2, with a possible D match to TRBD1 (5 bases). Germline V lookup: CDR1 MRHNA, CDR2 SNTAGT. The V gene lost 2 bases and the J gene lost 1 base, with 17 bases spanning the gap. The CDR3 covers 17 residues. The CDR3 DNA reads TGTGCCAGCAGTGACACCGGGGGAGGGCCCGATAACTATGGCTACACCTTC. This encodes CASSDTGGGPDNYGYTF.

This rearrangement joins TRBV18 to TRBJ1-1; 8 bases match TRBD1. V dropped 3 bases and J dropped 11; count of bases not matched to a gene: 8. Germline loops: CDR1 KGHSH, CDR2 LQKENI. The CDR3 length is 13 residues. The DNA of the CDR3 is TGTGCCAGCTCACCCGGACAGGGCGAAAGGGCTTTCTTT. It codes for CASSPGQGERAFF.